This TCR beta chain was identified during a study of blood T cell repertoires in COVID-19. Whole-study context: Acute and convalescent COVID-19 specimens originated in the United States, Italy and Spain. PBMCs, B-cell-depleted T cells, or T cells provided the cDNA or gDNA that made up the material.

Original methodology: Estimation of nucleated cell counts was performed using reference gene primer amplification. Assay used: immunoSEQ multiplex PCR; TCRdb lists only in-frame clones, some missing. V and J calls plus clone size are reproduced from that table; the DNA served to infer D and trimming. Counted here are 350,000 or so clones, around four fifths occurring once; the ten biggest clones make up under 3%. This clone appeared a few times. The TCR comes from a man aged 25 to 40 with active or convalescent COVID-19. Sequences were obtained from peripheral blood.

CDR3 in amino acids: CASSSPKEDTQYF. The CDR3 nucleotides are TGTGCCAGCAGTTCGCCGAAGGAGGATACGCAGTATTTT. J is TRBJ2-3 and V is TRBV7-7; no definite D call. This CDR3 has 13 residues. V was cut by 6 bases and J by 6 bases, with 13 bases left in between. Germline V gives CDR1 SSHAT, CDR2 FNYEAQ (reference sequence).